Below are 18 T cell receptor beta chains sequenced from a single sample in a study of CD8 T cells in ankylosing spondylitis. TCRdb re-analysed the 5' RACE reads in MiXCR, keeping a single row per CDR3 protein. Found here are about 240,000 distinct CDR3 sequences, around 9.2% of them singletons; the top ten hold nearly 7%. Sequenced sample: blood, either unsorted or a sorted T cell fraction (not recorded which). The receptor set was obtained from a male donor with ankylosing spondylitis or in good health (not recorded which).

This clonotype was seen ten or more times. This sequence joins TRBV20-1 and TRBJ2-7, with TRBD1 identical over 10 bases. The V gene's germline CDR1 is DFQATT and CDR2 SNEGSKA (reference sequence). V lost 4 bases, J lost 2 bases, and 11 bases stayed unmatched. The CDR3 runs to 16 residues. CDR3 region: CSANRPTGTGAYEQYF. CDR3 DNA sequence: TGCAGTGCTAACCGACCTACCGGGACAGGGGCCTACGAGCAGTACTTC.

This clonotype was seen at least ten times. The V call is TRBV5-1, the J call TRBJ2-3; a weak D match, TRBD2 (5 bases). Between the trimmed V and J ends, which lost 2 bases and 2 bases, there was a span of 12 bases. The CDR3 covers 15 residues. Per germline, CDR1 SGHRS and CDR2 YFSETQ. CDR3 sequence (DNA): TGCGCCAGCAGCTTATCTACTAGACCCACAGATACGCAGTATTTT. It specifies CASSLSTRPTDTQYF.

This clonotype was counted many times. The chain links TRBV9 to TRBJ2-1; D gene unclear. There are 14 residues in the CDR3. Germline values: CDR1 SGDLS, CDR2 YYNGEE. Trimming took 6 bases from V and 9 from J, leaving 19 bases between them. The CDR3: CASNPAPTWGEQFF. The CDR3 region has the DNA TGTGCCAGCAACCCGGCCCCGACTTGGGGTGAGCAGTTCTTC. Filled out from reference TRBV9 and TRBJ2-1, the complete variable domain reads DSGVTQTPKHLITATGQRVTLRCSPRSGDLSVYWYQQSLDQGLQFLIQYYNGEERAKGNILERFSAQQFPDLHSELNLSSLELGDSALYFCASNPAPTWGEQFFGPGTRLTVL.

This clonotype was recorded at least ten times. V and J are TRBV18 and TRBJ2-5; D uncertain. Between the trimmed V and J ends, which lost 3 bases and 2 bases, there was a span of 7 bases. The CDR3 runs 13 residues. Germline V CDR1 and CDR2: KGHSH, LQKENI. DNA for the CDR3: TGTGCCAGCTCACCTAACCTGCAAGAGACCCAGTACTTC. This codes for CASSPNLQETQYF.

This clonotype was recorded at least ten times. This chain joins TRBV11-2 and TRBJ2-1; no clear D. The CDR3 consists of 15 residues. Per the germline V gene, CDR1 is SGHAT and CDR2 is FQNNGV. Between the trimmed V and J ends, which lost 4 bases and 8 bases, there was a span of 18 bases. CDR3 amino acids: CASSSAPLQWDEQFF. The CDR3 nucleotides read TGTGCCAGCAGCTCAGCTCCCCTTCAGTGGGATGAGCAGTTCTTC.

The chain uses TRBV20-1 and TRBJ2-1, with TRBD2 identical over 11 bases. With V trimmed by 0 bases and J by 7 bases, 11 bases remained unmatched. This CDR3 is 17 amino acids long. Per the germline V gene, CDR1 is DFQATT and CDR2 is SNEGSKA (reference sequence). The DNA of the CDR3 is TGCAGTGCTAGAGAGGTAGCGGGAGGGCCTGGGGGGAATGAGCAGTTCTTC. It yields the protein CSAREVAGGPGGNEQFF.

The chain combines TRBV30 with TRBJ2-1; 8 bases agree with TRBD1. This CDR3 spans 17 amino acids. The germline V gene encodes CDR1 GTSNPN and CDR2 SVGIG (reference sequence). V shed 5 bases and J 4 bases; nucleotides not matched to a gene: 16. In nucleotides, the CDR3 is TGTGCCTGGTCGGATACCTCATCAGGGGGCGTATACAATGAGCAGTTCTTC. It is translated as CAWSDTSSGGVYNEQFF.

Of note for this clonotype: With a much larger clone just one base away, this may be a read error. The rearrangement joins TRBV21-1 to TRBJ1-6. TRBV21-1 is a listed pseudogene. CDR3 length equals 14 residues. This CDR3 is CASITNMTHSPLLF. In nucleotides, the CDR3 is TGTGCCAGCATCACAAATATGACCCATTCACCCCTCCTCTTT.

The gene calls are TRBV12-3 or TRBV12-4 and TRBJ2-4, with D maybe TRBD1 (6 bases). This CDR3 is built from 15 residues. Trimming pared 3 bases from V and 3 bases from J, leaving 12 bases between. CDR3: CASSLSRGGKNIQYF. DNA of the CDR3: TGTGCCAGCAGTTTGAGTCGAGGGGGCAAAAACATTCAGTACTTC.

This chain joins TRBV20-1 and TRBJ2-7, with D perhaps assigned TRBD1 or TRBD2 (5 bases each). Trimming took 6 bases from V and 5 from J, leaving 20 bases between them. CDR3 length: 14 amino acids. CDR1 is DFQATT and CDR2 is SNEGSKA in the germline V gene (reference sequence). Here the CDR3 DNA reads TGCAGTGCGAAGCGAGGGGCAGTGATAGACGAGCAGTACTTC. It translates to CSAKRGAVIDEQYF.

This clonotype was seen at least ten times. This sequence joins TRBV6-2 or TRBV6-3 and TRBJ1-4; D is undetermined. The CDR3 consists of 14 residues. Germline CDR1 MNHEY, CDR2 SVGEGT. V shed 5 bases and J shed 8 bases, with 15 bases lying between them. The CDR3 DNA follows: TGTGCCAGCAGTCGACCCGGGCCCCAGGAAAAACTGTTTTTT. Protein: CASSRPGPQEKLFF.

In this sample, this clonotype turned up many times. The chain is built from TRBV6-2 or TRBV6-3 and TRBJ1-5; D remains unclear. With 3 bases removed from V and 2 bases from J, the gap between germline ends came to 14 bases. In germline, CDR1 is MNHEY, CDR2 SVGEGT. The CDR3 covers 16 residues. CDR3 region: CASSYLRGEGNQPQHF. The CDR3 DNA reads TGTGCCAGCAGTTATCTCAGAGGTGAAGGCAATCAGCCCCAGCATTTT.

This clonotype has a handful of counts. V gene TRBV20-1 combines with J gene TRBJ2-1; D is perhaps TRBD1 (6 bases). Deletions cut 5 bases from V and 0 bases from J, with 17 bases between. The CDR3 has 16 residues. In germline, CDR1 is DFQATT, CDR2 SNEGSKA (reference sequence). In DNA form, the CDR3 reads TGCAGTGCTGGGCCAGGGGCGCTTAGCTCCTACAATGAGCAGTTCTTC. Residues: CSAGPGALSSYNEQFF.

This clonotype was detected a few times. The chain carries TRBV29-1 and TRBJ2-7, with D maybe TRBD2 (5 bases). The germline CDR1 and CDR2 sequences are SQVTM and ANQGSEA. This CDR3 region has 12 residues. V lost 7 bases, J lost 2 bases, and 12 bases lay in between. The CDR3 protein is CSAEGGPYEQYF. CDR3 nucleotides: TGCAGCGCCGAGGGCGGACCCTACGAGCAGTACTTC.

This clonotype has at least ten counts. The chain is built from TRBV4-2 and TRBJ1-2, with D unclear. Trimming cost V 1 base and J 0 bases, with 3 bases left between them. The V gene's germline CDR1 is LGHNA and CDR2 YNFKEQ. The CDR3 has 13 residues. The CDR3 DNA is TGTGCCAGCAGCCAAGGGACTAACTATGGCTACACCTTC. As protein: CASSQGTNYGYTF.

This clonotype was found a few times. This CDR3 reads CAIRTGQNHGYTF. CDR3 bases: TGTGCCATCAGAACAGGACAGAATCATGGCTACACCTTC. The chain uses TRBV10-3 and TRBJ1-2; a weak D match, TRBD1 (6 bases). Germline values: CDR1 ENHRY, CDR2 SYGVKD. With 6 bases removed from V and 6 bases from J, the gap between germline ends came to 14 bases. The CDR3 extends over 13 amino acids.

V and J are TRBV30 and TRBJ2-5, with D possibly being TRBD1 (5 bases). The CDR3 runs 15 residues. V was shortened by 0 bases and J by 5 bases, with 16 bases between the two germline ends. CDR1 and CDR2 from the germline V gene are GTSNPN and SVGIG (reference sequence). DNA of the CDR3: TGTGCCTGGAGTGTACCAGGGTTGGTTATGGAGACCCAGTACTTC. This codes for CAWSVPGLVMETQYF.

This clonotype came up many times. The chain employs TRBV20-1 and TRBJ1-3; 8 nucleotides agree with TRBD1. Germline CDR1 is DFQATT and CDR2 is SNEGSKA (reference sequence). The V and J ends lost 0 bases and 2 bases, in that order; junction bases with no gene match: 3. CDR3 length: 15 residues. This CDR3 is CSARDEQGAGNTIYF. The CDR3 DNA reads TGCAGTGCTAGAGACGAACAGGGGGCTGGAAACACCATATATTTT.